This passage covers 19 T cell receptor beta chains from one sample sequenced in a study of T cells expressing NK-cell markers. TCRdb reanalyzed the 5' RACE reads and collapses them to one entry per CDR3 protein, without DNA. The sample has about 400,000 distinct CDR3 sequences. Source material: blood T cells: a sorted CD56 or NKG2C T cell subset, CD4+ or CD8+ T cells, or bulk PBMC T cells (not recorded which). These receptors were collected from a woman in her forties or fifties in good health.

The chain recombines TRBV24-1 with TRBJ2-7; the TCRdb D gene call, TRBD2, has no DNA to confirm it. The CDR3 spans 16 residues. The germline V gene has CDR1 KGHDR and CDR2 SFDVKD. The CDR3 spells CATSDPTSGSPYEQYF.

The V call is TRBV7-8, the J call TRBJ2-1; TCRdb calls TRBD1, which cannot be checked without DNA. Germline loops: CDR1 SGHVS, CDR2 FQNEAQ. The CDR3 is made up of 14 amino acids. The CDR3 reads CASSFRQTYNEQFF. Looking up the rest from reference TRBV7-8 and TRBJ2-1 gives the full variable domain: GAGVSQSPRYKVAKRGQDVALRCDPISGHVSLFWYQQALGQGPEFLTYFQNEAQLDKSGLPSDRFFAERPEGSVSTLKIQRTQQEDSAVYLCASSFRQTYNEQFFGPGTRLTVL.

The chain combines TRBV23-1 with TRBJ2-1; there is no DNA to check the TCRdb D call of TRBD2. TRBV23-1 is reported as an ORF; its role is uncertain. This CDR3 spans 13 amino acids. CDR3: CATAQILVYEQFF.

The rearrangement uses TRBV9 and TRBJ2-1; TCRdb names TRBD2, which stays unverified in the absence of DNA. This CDR3 has 16 residues. From germline, CDR1 is SGDLS and CDR2 YYNGEE. This CDR3 is CASSVISARAYNEQFF.

The V gene is TRBV29-1, the J gene TRBJ2-1. Germline CDR1 is SQVTM and CDR2 is ANQGSEA. The CDR3 loop spans 14 amino acids. CDR3 sequence: CSVAPYSSYNEQFF.

CDR3 loop: CASSLVVGQGYEQYF. The chain joins TRBV5-1 to TRBJ2-7; the TCRdb D gene call, TRBD1, has no DNA to confirm it. CDR3 length equals 15 residues. Germline V gene lookup returns CDR1 SGHRS and CDR2 YFSETQ.

The chain recombines TRBV9 with TRBJ1-1. The germline V gene encodes CDR1 SGDLS and CDR2 YYNGEE. This CDR3 has 15 residues. CDR3 loop: CASSVAMDTNTEAFF. The entire variable domain, with the rest obtained from reference TRBV9 and TRBJ1-1, is as follows: DSGVTQTPKHLITATGQRVTLRCSPRSGDLSVYWYQQSLDQGLQFLIQYYNGEERAKGNILERFSAQQFPDLHSELNLSSLELGDSALYFCASSVAMDTNTEAFFGQGTRLTVV.

This chain joins TRBV12-3 or TRBV12-4 and TRBJ2-4; TCRdb's D call, TRBD1, is unchecked because there is no DNA. This CDR3 region has 14 residues. The CDR3 region is CASSRTGARNIQYF.

The chain joins TRBV7-2 to TRBJ2-1; TCRdb selects TRBD1, and the lack of DNA leaves this call unchecked. The germline V gene has CDR1 SGHTA and CDR2 FQGNSA. CDR3 length: 14 residues. The CDR3 reads CASSLAWTGSEQFF.

The genes are TRBV25-1 and TRBJ1-2; TCRdb's D gene call, TRBD1, goes unchecked for lack of DNA. Germline V CDR1 and CDR2: MGHDK, SYGVNS. The CDR3 totals 17 residues. This chain's CDR3 is CASSEYSGGLLYYGYTF.

The chain has TRBV27 and TRBJ2-3; TCRdb's D gene call, TRBD1, goes unchecked for lack of DNA. The CDR3 consists of 11 residues. Germline CDR1 and CDR2: MNHEY and SMNVEV (reference sequence). Here the CDR3 reads CASMGPDTQYF.

V usage is TRBV5-1 and J usage is TRBJ2-1; the D gene TCRdb calls, TRBD1, cannot be checked with no DNA. CDR1 is SGHRS, CDR2 YFSETQ, per germline. CDR3 length: 17 residues. CDR3 residues: CASSLAVGKLSYNEQFF.

The rearrangement links TRBV12-3 or TRBV12-4 to TRBJ1-1. This CDR3 is 15 amino acids long. The CDR3 sequence is CASSLDGRKHSEAFF.

This rearrangement joins TRBV6-1 to TRBJ2-2; the D call from TCRdb, TRBD1, cannot be confirmed without DNA. The CDR3 totals 15 residues. Germline V gives CDR1 MNHNS, CDR2 SASEGT. The CDR3 loop is CASSERQRNTGELFF.

The V call is TRBV5-1, the J call TRBJ2-5; checking the TCRdb D call of TRBD2 is not possible without DNA. The germline V gene encodes CDR1 SGHRS and CDR2 YFSETQ. This CDR3 has 18 residues. CDR3 in amino acids: CASSSGLAGGPLQETQYF.

The chain combines TRBV6-6 with TRBJ2-1; TCRdb's D gene call, TRBD1, goes unchecked for lack of DNA. CDR1 MNHNY and CDR2 SVGAGI come from the germline V gene (reference sequence). The CDR3 sequence is 12 residues long. The CDR3 spells CASRQGGNEQFF.

The V and J genes are TRBV12-3 or TRBV12-4 and TRBJ1-1; as DNA is missing, the TRBD1 call by TCRdb cannot be tested. The CDR3 consists of 14 residues. This CDR3 is CASTPTGGLTEAFF.

The rearrangement uses TRBV7-2 and TRBJ2-1. CDR3 length equals 14 residues. The germline V gene has CDR1 SGHTA and CDR2 FQGNSA. The CDR3 sequence is CASSLITVYNEQFF.

The chain combines TRBV12-3 or TRBV12-4 with TRBJ2-7. The CDR3 sequence is 15 residues long. The CDR3 reads CASSDSSRRFGEQYF.